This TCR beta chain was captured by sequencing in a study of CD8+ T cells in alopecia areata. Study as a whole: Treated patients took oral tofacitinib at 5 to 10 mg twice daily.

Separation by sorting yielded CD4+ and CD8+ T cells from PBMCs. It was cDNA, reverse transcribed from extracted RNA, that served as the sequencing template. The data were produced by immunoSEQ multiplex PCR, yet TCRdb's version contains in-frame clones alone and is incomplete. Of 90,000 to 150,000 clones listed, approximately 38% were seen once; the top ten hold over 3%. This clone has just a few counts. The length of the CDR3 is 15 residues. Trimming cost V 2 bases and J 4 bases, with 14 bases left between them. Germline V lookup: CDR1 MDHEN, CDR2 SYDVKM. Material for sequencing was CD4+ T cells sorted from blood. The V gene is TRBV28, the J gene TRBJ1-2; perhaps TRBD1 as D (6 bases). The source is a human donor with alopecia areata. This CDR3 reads CASSLAGEGAYGYTF. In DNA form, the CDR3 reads TGTGCCAGCAGTTTAGCAGGGGAGGGAGCCTATGGCTACACCTTC.